This T cell receptor beta chain was identified in a study of cytomegalovirus exposure and HLA in healthy donors. Findings and limits, study-wide: Reports state that TCR beta sequences accurately predicted most subjects' HLA-A and HLA-B alleles.

Note on this clone: Its specificity is not known.

The CDR3 covers 16 residues. V trimming: 5 bases; J trimming: 3 bases; junction bases outside the gene matches: 11. The germline gives CDR1 SGHTA, CDR2 FQGNSA. PCR employed 60 Vbeta and 13 Jbeta primers. In the original processing: An analysis that came later counted some 81 million unique TCR beta chains, approximately 10 million shared. The table came from immunoSEQ multiplex PCR; TCRdb's copy has only in-frame clones and leaves some out. V and J calls and clone size are those listed in that table; D and trimming were worked out from the DNA. In the table there are 150,000 or so clones, 65% to 85% of which are singletons.

V and J are TRBV7-2 and TRBJ2-3; 7 bases are shared with TRBD2. The sequence derives from a woman between 50 and 59 years old in good health and CMV-seropositive. Sequences were obtained from PBMCs. The CDR3 here is CASSDPRGGVTDTQYF. For the CDR3, the DNA is TGTGCCAGCAGCGACCCTCGCGGGGGTGTGACAGATACGCAGTATTTT.